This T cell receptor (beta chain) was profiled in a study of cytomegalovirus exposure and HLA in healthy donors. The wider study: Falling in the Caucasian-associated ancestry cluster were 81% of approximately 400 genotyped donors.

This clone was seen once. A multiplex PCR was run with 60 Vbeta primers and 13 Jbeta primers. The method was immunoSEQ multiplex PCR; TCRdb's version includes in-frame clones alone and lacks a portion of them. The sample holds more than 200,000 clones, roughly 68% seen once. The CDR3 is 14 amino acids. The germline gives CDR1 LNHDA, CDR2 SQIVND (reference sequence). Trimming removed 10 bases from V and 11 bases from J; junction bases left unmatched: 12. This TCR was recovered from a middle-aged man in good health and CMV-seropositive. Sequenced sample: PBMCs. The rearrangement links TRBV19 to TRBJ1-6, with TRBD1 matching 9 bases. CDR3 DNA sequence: TGTGCCACCCAACCGGGACAGGGTAGCGCACCCCTCCACTTT. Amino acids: CATQPGQGSAPLHF.